The 26 T cell receptor beta chains reported below all come from one sample, sequenced in a study of regulatory T cells in long-lasting Graves disease. iRepertoire HTBI primers and Arm-PCR of CDR3 regions built TCR beta libraries. TCRdb itself ran the multiplex PCR reads through MiXCR, one entry per CDR3 protein. The sample contains 700,000 or so distinct CDR3 sequences, about 32% of which appear only once. Time point reported: persistent/refractory GD, antithyroid drugs over 5 years with positive TRAb. Construction of the TCR library relied on RNA isolated from PBMCs. The starting material was peripheral blood mononuclear cells (PBMCs), obtained when the disease was refractory, from a patient treated with antithyroid drugs. Every receptor here comes from a female donor with Graves disease.

This chain joins TRBV24-1 and TRBJ2-1; D remains ambiguous. The CDR3 is made up of 13 amino acids. The germline V and J ends were trimmed by 0 bases and 5 bases, with 4 bases remaining between them. Germline CDR1 KGHDR, CDR2 SFDVKD. CDR3 in amino acids: CATSDLDHNEQFF. CDR3 nucleotide sequence: TGTGCCACCAGTGATTTGGACCACAATGAGCAGTTCTTC.

In its sample, this clonotype was seen many times. The J gene is TRBJ2-5, the V gene TRBV29-1; D not resolved. Germline V gives CDR1 SQVTM, CDR2 ANQGSEA. Between the trimmed V and J ends, which lost 3 bases and 5 bases, there was a span of 16 bases. CDR3 length equals 14 residues. DNA of the CDR3: TGCAGCGTTGACGTCCCAGGTTTGAGGGAGACCCAGTACTTC. Translation gives CSVDVPGLRETQYF.

A single count supports this clonotype. The gene calls are TRBV5-5 and TRBJ2-7; 9 nucleotides align to TRBD1. V lost 4 bases to trimming and J lost 3 bases; unmatched junction nucleotides: 8. Per the germline V gene, CDR1 is SGHKS and CDR2 is YYEKEE (reference sequence). The CDR3 sequence is 15 residues long. The CDR3 loop reads CASSGQGPSFYEQYF. The CDR3 nucleotides are TGTGCCAGCAGCGGACAGGGGCCCTCCTTCTACGAGCAGTACTTC.

There are a few counts of this clonotype. This chain joins TRBV28 and TRBJ1-1; the match to TRBD1 covers 7 bases. The CDR3 consists of 15 residues. The V gene end was trimmed by 6 bases and the J gene end by 5 bases; junction bases not matched to a gene: 12. Per germline, CDR1 MDHEN and CDR2 SYDVKM. In nucleotides, the CDR3 is TGTGCCAGCAGCCTTACAGGGGAACTCAGGACTGAAGCTTTCTTT. It encodes CASSLTGELRTEAFF.

CDR3 sequence reads: CASSLYLQGTGELFF. CDR3 DNA sequence: TGTGCCAGCAGTTTATATCTTCAGGGGACCGGGGAGCTGTTTTTT. The V gene is TRBV27, the J gene TRBJ2-2; D is possibly TRBD1 (6 bases). In germline, CDR1 is MNHEY, CDR2 SMNVEV (reference sequence). The germline V and J ends were trimmed by 1 base and 5 bases, with 11 bases remaining between them. This CDR3 has 15 residues.

The rearrangement joins TRBV30 to TRBJ2-7, with a weak D call TRBD2 (6 bases). Per the germline V gene, CDR1 is GTSNPN and CDR2 is SVGIG (reference sequence). The CDR3 loop spans 13 amino acids. V lost 0 bases to trimming and J lost 8 bases, with 14 bases between them. In nucleotides, the CDR3 is TGTGCCTGGAGTGTAGCGGGCGCCGGCCAGCAGTACTTC. This gives the protein CAWSVAGAGQQYF.

This clonotype has at least ten counts. V gene TRBV10-3 combines with J gene TRBJ2-5; possibly TRBD1 for D (5 bases). The CDR3 is made up of 15 amino acids. Trimming removed 0 bases at V and 2 bases at J, with 10 bases between. Looked up from germline, CDR1 is ENHRY and CDR2 is SYGVKD. The CDR3 is CAISESIDSQETQYF. The DNA of the CDR3 is TGTGCCATCAGTGAGTCGATCGACAGTCAAGAGACCCAGTACTTC.

This clonotype was seen more than once but under ten times. The V and J genes are TRBV29-1 and TRBJ1-2; D gene ambiguous. V gave up 1 base and J gave up 8 bases, with 11 bases separating them. Germline CDR1 SQVTM, CDR2 ANQGSEA. The CDR3 is made up of 12 amino acids. CDR3 protein: CSVEGAGNGYTF. As DNA, the CDR3 is TGCAGCGTTGAAGGGGCCGGGAACGGCTACACCTTC.

This clonotype was seen at least ten times. The chain uses TRBV15 and TRBJ1-1; D possibly corresponds to TRBD1 (6 bases). The ends were cut back, 2 bases at V and 1 base at J, with 11 bases in the middle. Germline V gene data show CDR1 as LNHNV and CDR2 as YYDKDF (reference sequence). This CDR3 has 15 residues. DNA of the CDR3: TGTGCCACCAGCAGACCACAGGGTTCGAACACTGAAGCTTTCTTT. It encodes CATSRPQGSNTEAFF.

V and J are TRBV29-1 and TRBJ2-1; 9 nucleotides agree with TRBD2. Unmatched junction bases numbered 6, after V lost 4 bases and J lost 2 bases. Germline V CDR1 and CDR2: SQVTM, ANQGSEA. This CDR3 is 15 amino acids long. CDR3 sequence: CSVAAASGTYNEQFF. The DNA of the CDR3 is TGCAGCGTTGCGGCCGCTAGCGGGACCTACAATGAGCAGTTCTTC.

The chain employs TRBV2 and TRBJ2-5; D is undetermined. Trimming left V 7 bases short and J 2 bases short, with 11 bases between. The germline V gene encodes CDR1 SNHLY and CDR2 FYNNEI. The CDR3 extends over 13 amino acids. CDR3 nucleotide sequence: TGTGCCAGCACACGCGGTTTACAAGAGACCCAGTACTTC. Amino acid sequence: CASTRGLQETQYF. The whole variable domain, filled in from reference TRBV2 and TRBJ2-5, reads EPEVTQTPSHQVTQMGQEVILRCVPISNHLYFYWYRQILGQKVEFLVSFYNNEISEKSEIFDDQFSVERPDGSNFTLKIRSTKLEDSAMYFCASTRGLQETQYFGPGTRLLVL.

The rearrangement links TRBV20-1 to TRBJ2-3; no clear D. Germline values: CDR1 DFQATT, CDR2 SNEGSKA (reference sequence). This CDR3 has 12 residues. V was pared by 4 bases and J by 3 bases, with 8 bases between. As DNA, the CDR3 is TGCAGTGCTATTAGGGCGACAGATACGCAGTATTTT. Its protein is CSAIRATDTQYF.

As regards this clonotype: The junction differs from germline at one of its ends, possibly a read error. This rearrangement joins TRBV20-1 to TRBJ2-5; TRBD2 agrees at 10 bases. Germline loops: CDR1 DFQATT, CDR2 SNEGSKA (reference sequence). The CDR3 extends over 14 amino acids. The CDR3 loop is CSARLPSGRETRYF. In nucleotides, the CDR3 is TGCAGTGCTAGGTTACCGAGCGGGAGGGAGACCCGGTACTTC.

This clonotype has only a few counts. The chain joins TRBV6-5 to TRBJ2-2, with D hard to call. The CDR3 length is 13 residues. Per the germline V gene, CDR1 is MNHEY and CDR2 is SVGAGI. Trimming cost V 2 bases and J 4 bases, with 5 bases left between them. CDR3 loop: CASSYKGTGELFF. For the CDR3, the DNA is TGTGCCAGCAGTTACAAGGGCACCGGGGAGCTGTTTTTT.

This clonotype is a singleton in its sample. V and J are TRBV5-5 and TRBJ1-5, with 8 bases fitting TRBD1. Germline V gene data show CDR1 as SGHKS and CDR2 as YYEKEE (reference sequence). The CDR3 contains 15 residues. J was trimmed by 9 bases and V by 0 bases; bases with no gene match: 8. In DNA form, the CDR3 reads TGTGCCAGCAGCTTGGGAGGTTTGCAGGGGGCGCCCCAGCATTTT. This sequence encodes CASSLGGLQGAPQHF. Combining the CDR3 with reference TRBV5-5 and TRBJ1-5 gives the whole variable domain DAGVTQSPTHLIKTRGQQVTLRCSPISGHKSVSWYQQVLGQGPQFIFQYYEKEERGRGNFPDRFSARQFPNYSSELNVNALLLGDSALYLCASSLGGLQGAPQHFGDGTRLSIL.

This clonotype occurred a few times. V gene TRBV9 combines with J gene TRBJ1-1, with D possibly TRBD1 on 6 matching bases. V lost 3 bases, J lost 9 bases, and 18 bases lay in between. This CDR3 spans 14 amino acids. Germline V gene data show CDR1 as SGDLS and CDR2 as YYNGEE. For the CDR3, the DNA is TGTGCCAGCAGCGAGGAGGGGCGGGACAAACAAGCTTTCTTT. Protein: CASSEEGRDKQAFF.

Only a few counts were recorded for this clonotype. V and J are TRBV28 and TRBJ1-5; D may be TRBD1 (6 bases). Germline lookup yields CDR1 MDHEN and CDR2 SYDVKM. V dropped 6 bases and J dropped 0 bases, with 12 bases sitting between them. This CDR3 contains 15 residues. Here the CDR3 reads CASRLQGYSNQPQHF. In DNA form, the CDR3 reads TGTGCCAGCAGATTACAGGGTTATAGCAATCAGCCCCAGCATTTT.

About this clonotype itself: A junction end diverges from the germline sequence, so it may reflect a read error. The chain has TRBV2 and TRBJ1-4; 10 bases align to TRBD1. CDR1 is SNHLY and CDR2 is FYNNEI in the germline V gene. The CDR3 totals 14 residues. The CDR3 bases are TGTGCCAGCAGTGAGGGACAGGGGAATGAAAAACTGTCTTTT. Translated, it gives CASSEGQGNEKLSF. The full variable domain, rest sourced from reference TRBV2 and TRBJ1-4, is EPEVTQTPSHQVTQMGQEVILRCVPISNHLYFYWYRQILGQKVEFLVSFYNNEISEKSEIFDDQFSVERPDGSNFTLKIRSTKLEDSAMYFCASSEGQGNEKLSFGSGTQLSVL.

This clonotype was seen a few times. This chain connects TRBV20-1 to TRBJ2-5, with D unclear. The CDR3 extends over 11 amino acids. V lost 0 bases and J lost 3, with 2 bases in between. Germline-derived CDR1 and CDR2 are DFQATT and SNEGSKA (reference sequence). This chain's CDR3 is CSAREKETQYF. The CDR3 DNA reads TGCAGTGCTAGAGAGAAAGAGACCCAGTACTTC.

Ten or more counts support this clonotype. This chain links TRBV6-1 with TRBJ1-2, with D perhaps TRBD1 (6 bases). Trimming stripped 2 bases from V and 7 bases from J, with 14 bases between. The CDR3 is made up of 14 amino acids. Germline assignment: CDR1 MNHNS and CDR2 SASEGT. CDR3 in amino acids: CASSEYQGRSGYTF. In DNA, the CDR3 is TGTGCCAGCAGTGAATATCAGGGGCGATCTGGCTACACCTTC.

The chain links TRBV27 to TRBJ1-5, with 7 bases matching TRBD1. Unmatched junction bases numbered 8, after V lost 6 bases and J lost 3 bases. The germline CDR1 and CDR2 sequences are MNHEY and SMNVEV (reference sequence). The CDR3 has 15 amino acids. DNA of the CDR3: TGTGCCAGCAGCTCCGGGACAGTTCCCAATCAGCCCCAGCATTTT. This codes for CASSSGTVPNQPQHF.

The rearrangement joins TRBV11-2 to TRBJ1-6; D is perhaps TRBD1 (5 bases). The germline gives CDR1 SGHAT, CDR2 FQNNGV. Trimming took off 0 bases at V and 10 bases at J, with 16 bases between the two ends. The CDR3 loop spans 16 amino acids. CDR3 sequence: CASSLDLGTFRSPLHF. The CDR3 nucleotides read TGTGCCAGCAGCTTAGATTTGGGGACGTTTCGGTCACCCCTCCACTTT.

The genes are TRBV5-1 and TRBJ1-3, with D possibly TRBD1 on 6 matching bases. CDR1 is SGHRS, CDR2 YFSETQ, per germline. Trimming cost V 3 bases and J 0 bases, with 13 bases left between them. CDR3 length: 16 amino acids. The CDR3 nucleotides are TGCGCCAGCAGCTCATATGGACAGACCTCTGGAAACACCATATATTTT. Its translation: CASSSYGQTSGNTIYF.

The V gene is TRBV20-1, the J gene TRBJ2-7, with TRBD2 matching over 8 bases. Germline CDR1 and CDR2: DFQATT and SNEGSKA (reference sequence). The CDR3 is 12 amino acids. The CDR3 DNA reads as TGCAGCGCTGGGACTAGCTCCTACGAGCAGTACTTC. Translating gives CSAGTSSYEQYF.

This clonotype was seen a few times. Its ends do not fully match the called genes, so a read error is possible. The rearrangement joins TRBV5-1 to TRBJ2-2; possibly TRBD1 for D (6 bases). CDR1 and CDR2 (germline): SGHRS, YFSETQ. The CDR3 is 14 residues long. For the CDR3, the DNA is TGTGCCAGCAGTCTGGACAGCAACACCGGGGAGCTGTTTTTT. Encoded protein: CASSLDSNTGELFF.

This clonotype was counted many times. CDR3 coding DNA: TGTGCCAGCAGGAATATCGGGGACAGAAACTATGGCTACACCTTC. Encoded protein: CASRNIGDRNYGYTF. This chain joins TRBV6-1 and TRBJ1-2; 7 bases are shared with TRBD1. The CDR3 loop spans 15 amino acids. The V segment lost 6 bases and the J segment 2 bases; nucleotides outside the gene matches: 9. Germline V gene sequence: CDR1 MNHNS, CDR2 SASEGT.